The 23 T cell receptor beta chains in this list originate from one sample, sequenced in a study of PD-1 blockade in classical Hodgkin lymphoma. TCRdb keeps only in-frame clones here, not all; method: immunoSEQ multiplex PCR. The sample consists of 35,000 to 45,000 clones, roughly three quarters of them appearing once. After autologous stem cell transplantation all patients relapsed, and prior brentuximab vedotin exposure differed between cohorts. Sequenced here: peripheral blood mononuclear cells (PBMCs), sampled before the second cycle of nivolumab. All receptors come from a human donor with classical Hodgkin lymphoma.

The chain is built from TRBV6-5 and TRBJ2-1, with TRBD2 matching 7 bases. V trimming: 2 bases; J trimming: 2 bases; junction bases outside the gene matches: 3. This CDR3 comprises 15 residues. Germline loops: CDR1 MNHEY, CDR2 SVGAGI. The CDR3 sequence is CASSYQAGTYNEQFF. CDR3 coding DNA: TGTGCCAGCAGTTACCAAGCGGGGACCTACAATGAGCAGTTCTTC.

The chain joins TRBV5-1 to TRBJ2-2; D ambiguous. Looked up from germline, CDR1 is SGHRS and CDR2 is YFSETQ. This CDR3 contains 15 residues. The V end lost 5 bases, the J end lost 6 bases, and 17 bases lay between the germline ends. CDR3 DNA: TGCGCCAGCAGGTCTGGTTCCCAAGATCCCGGGGAGCTGTTTTTT. It specifies CASRSGSQDPGELFF.

V usage is TRBV5-4 and J usage is TRBJ2-1; 7 bases align to TRBD1. The V gene end was trimmed by 2 bases and the J gene end by 1 base; junction bases not matched to a gene: 3. The CDR3 extends over 15 amino acids. Germline V lookup: CDR1 SGHNT, CDR2 YYREEE (reference sequence). The CDR3 region is CASSLDRASYNEQFF. The CDR3 DNA sequence: TGTGCCAGCAGCTTAGACAGGGCGTCCTACAATGAGCAGTTCTTC.

This sequence joins TRBV2 and TRBJ2-1; D call uncertain. The V end was cut by 1 base, the J end by 9 bases, with 7 bases between. The CDR3 extends over 12 amino acids. Germline V gene data show CDR1 as SNHLY and CDR2 as FYNNEI. The CDR3 DNA sequence: TGTGCCAGCAGTGAAGTACAAGGTGAGCAGTTCTTC. This gives the protein CASSEVQGEQFF.

In nucleotides, the CDR3 is TGTGCCAGCAGTGAATACTCCAGTTCAGGCAATCAGCCCCAGCATTTT. It yields the protein CASSEYSSSGNQPQHF. The chain has TRBV6-1 and TRBJ1-5; D not certain. Germline CDR1 reads MNHNS; CDR2 reads SASEGT. CDR3 length: 16 residues. Trimming removed 2 bases from V and 2 bases from J, with 13 bases in between.

The chain joins TRBV2 to TRBJ2-1; D gene ambiguous. The CDR3 runs to 16 residues. Trimming took 6 bases from V and 1 from J, leaving 16 bases between them. Per germline, CDR1 SNHLY and CDR2 FYNNEI. The CDR3 bases are TGTGCCAGCAGCCGCCTCCGCTCTGGTTCCTACAATGAGCAGTTCTTC. It codes for CASSRLRSGSYNEQFF.

The J gene is TRBJ2-7, the V gene TRBV4-3; D is possibly TRBD1 or TRBD2 (5 bases each). The CDR3 contains 16 residues. CDR1 is LGHNA and CDR2 is YSLEER in the germline V gene. V dropped 0 bases and J dropped 0 bases, with 12 bases sitting between them. This CDR3 is CASSQDLPGPSYEQYF. CDR3 bases: TGCGCCAGCAGCCAAGACCTTCCGGGACCCTCCTACGAGCAGTACTTC.

This clone is classed as medium-sized. The chain is built from TRBV4-1 and TRBJ2-1; D may be TRBD2 (7 bases). CDR1 is MGHRA, CDR2 YSYEKL, per germline. The V and J ends lost 6 bases and 8 bases respectively, with 14 bases between them. The CDR3 length is 13 residues. The CDR3: CASRREGDDEQFF. CDR3 in DNA: TGCGCCAGCAGAAGGGAGGGGGACGATGAGCAGTTCTTC.

V gene TRBV18 combines with J gene TRBJ2-6, with a weak D call TRBD1 (5 bases). V lost 6 bases, J lost 0 bases, and 12 bases lay in between. Germline values: CDR1 KGHSH, CDR2 LQKENI. This CDR3 comprises 16 residues. As DNA, the CDR3 is TGTGCCAGCTCGCGATTCAGGGACTCTGGGGCCAACGTCCTGACTTTC. Protein product: CASSRFRDSGANVLTF.

The CDR3 protein is CASHNTDWGGEQFF. The CDR3 DNA follows: TGTGCCAGTCACAATACGGACTGGGGGGGTGAGCAGTTCTTC. The rearrangement uses TRBV19 and TRBJ2-1; TRBD2 aligns across 7 bases. The trim removed 8 bases at V and 9 bases at J, leaving 13 bases unmatched. This CDR3 spans 14 amino acids. Germline V CDR1 and CDR2: LNHDA, SQIVND (reference sequence).

The V call is TRBV10-2, the J call TRBJ1-1; no clear D. The CDR3 totals 14 residues. Germline CDR1 and CDR2: WSHSY and SAAADI. The ends were cut back, 0 bases at V and 0 bases at J, with 5 bases in the middle. CDR3 DNA sequence: TGCGCCAGCAGTGAGTCTTACCTGAACACTGAAGCTTTCTTT. Its translation is CASSESYLNTEAFF.

This chain uses TRBV11-3 with TRBJ2-1, with 11 bases that match TRBD2. CDR1 and CDR2 (germline): SGHNT, YENEEA. This CDR3 has 15 amino acids. V lost 5 bases to trimming and J lost 3 bases; unmatched junction nucleotides: 3. CDR3 amino acids: CASSVLAGGYNEQFF. In DNA, the CDR3 is TGTGCCAGCAGCGTCCTAGCGGGGGGCTACAATGAGCAGTTCTTC.

Written as DNA, the CDR3 is TGTGCCAGCAGCTTAGCGGCAGGCAATTACAATGAGCAGTTCTTC. Protein product: CASSLAAGNYNEQFF. The chain has TRBV7-9 and TRBJ2-1, with D hard to call. V shed 0 bases and J shed 4 bases, with 10 bases lying between them. The CDR3 is 15 amino acids. Germline CDR1 and CDR2: SEHNR and FQNEAQ (reference sequence). The full variable domain, in which reference TRBV7-9 and TRBJ2-1 provide the parts outside the CDR3, is DTGVSQNPRHKITKRGQNVTFRCDPISEHNRLYWYRQTLGQGPEFLTYFQNEAQLEKSRLLSDRFSAERPKGSFSTLEIQRTEQGDSAMYLCASSLAAGNYNEQFFGPGTRLTVL.

This clone was counted only a few times. The CDR3 is CATSREGQVVGNTIYF. CDR3 DNA: TGTGCCACCAGCAGAGAGGGACAGGTCGTTGGAAACACCATATATTTT. The rearrangement links TRBV15 to TRBJ1-3; the match to TRBD1 covers 8 bases. The V gene's germline CDR1 is LNHNV and CDR2 YYDKDF (reference sequence). This CDR3 spans 16 amino acids. V shed 0 bases and J 3 bases; nucleotides not matched to a gene: 4.

This clone was recorded a few times. The V gene is TRBV7-2, the J gene TRBJ2-4; D is unresolved. V dropped 5 bases and J dropped 0 bases, with 11 bases sitting between them. The CDR3 covers 15 residues. Germline loops: CDR1 SGHTA, CDR2 FQGNSA. CDR3: CASSRGSLAKNIQYF. DNA of the CDR3: TGTGCCAGCAGCCGAGGCAGCTTAGCCAAAAACATTCAGTACTTC. Full variable domain (remainder filled in from reference TRBV7-2 and TRBJ2-4): GAGVSQSPSNKVTEKGKDVELRCDPISGHTALYWYRQSLGQGLEFLIYFQGNSAPDKSGLPSDRFSAERTGGSVSTLTIQRTQQEDSAVYLCASSRGSLAKNIQYFGAGTRLSVL.

This chain uses TRBV15 with TRBJ2-5, with D perhaps TRBD1 (5 bases). V lost 1 base to trimming and J lost 1 base, with 7 bases between them. The CDR3 has 14 residues. The V gene's germline CDR1 is LNHNV and CDR2 YYDKDF (reference sequence). As DNA, the CDR3 is TGTGCCACCAGCAGAGTGGGGCTCCAAGAGACCCAGTACTTC. Protein sequence: CATSRVGLQETQYF.

This chain joins TRBV10-3 and TRBJ1-6, with D hard to call. Trimming removed 6 bases from V and 8 bases from J, with 11 bases in between. There are 13 residues in the CDR3. The germline V gene encodes CDR1 ENHRY and CDR2 SYGVKD. The CDR3 reads CAIRATQDSPLHF. The CDR3, as DNA: TGTGCCATCAGGGCCACCCAGGATTCACCCCTCCACTTT.

The rearrangement joins TRBV5-1 to TRBJ2-7, with 11 bases fitting TRBD1. V lost 2 bases, J lost 2 bases, and 9 bases stayed unmatched. Germline-derived CDR1 and CDR2 are SGHRS and YFSETQ. The CDR3 consists of 17 residues. In DNA, the CDR3 is TGCGCCAGCAGCTTCTCCACCAGGACAGGGGGCACCTACGAGCAGTACTTC. Translating it yields CASSFSTRTGGTYEQYF. Supplemented by reference TRBV5-1 and TRBJ2-7, the full variable domain reads KAGVTQTPRYLIKTRGQQVTLSCSPISGHRSVSWYQQTPGQGLQFLFEYFSETQRNKGNFPGRFSGRQFSNSRSEMNVSTLELGDSALYLCASSFSTRTGGTYEQYFGPGTRLTVT.

The chain uses TRBV7-9 and TRBJ2-5, with 8 nucleotides matching TRBD2. The CDR3 consists of 15 residues. V shed 4 bases and J 5 bases; nucleotides not matched to a gene: 9. Germline lookup yields CDR1 SEHNR and CDR2 FQNEAQ (reference sequence). The CDR3 bases are TGTGCCAGCAGCTCGGGACTAGGCCCAACGGAGACCCAGTACTTC. Protein product: CASSSGLGPTETQYF.

This clone has only a few counts. The rearrangement uses TRBV5-1 and TRBJ1-5, with D tentatively TRBD1 (6 bases). Germline V gene sequence: CDR1 SGHRS, CDR2 YFSETQ. V lost 4 bases and J 3 bases, leaving 8 bases between the germline ends. CDR3 size: 13 residues. CDR3 residues: CASSTGPNQPQHF. As DNA, the CDR3 is TGCGCCAGCAGCACAGGGCCCAATCAGCCCCAGCATTTT.

The chain uses TRBV5-1 and TRBJ2-1; 9 positions match TRBD2. V was clipped by 4 bases and J by 3 bases; unmatched bases: 5. Germline CDR1 SGHRS, CDR2 YFSETQ. This CDR3 is built from 15 residues. CDR3 nucleotide sequence: TGCGCCAGCAGCGAAAGCGGGGGGAACTACAATGAGCAGTTCTTC. Protein product: CASSESGGNYNEQFF.

There are a few counts of this clone. The chain couples TRBV2 to TRBJ2-7; D unclear. CDR1 and CDR2 (germline): SNHLY, FYNNEI. V dropped 8 bases and J dropped 2 bases, with 10 bases sitting between them. The CDR3 sequence is 12 residues long. CDR3 in amino acids: CASGLGPYEQYF. In DNA, the CDR3 is TGTGCCAGCGGGCTAGGACCCTACGAGCAGTACTTC.

This clone came up once. The chain carries TRBV7-2 and TRBJ2-5; 12 bases match TRBD2. The germline V gene has CDR1 SGHTA and CDR2 FQGNSA. The CDR3 runs 18 residues. V was clipped by 5 bases and J by 3 bases; unmatched bases: 13. CDR3 in amino acids: CASSNRASGRALKETQYF. The DNA of the CDR3 is TGTGCCAGCAGCAACCGGGCTAGCGGGAGGGCGCTTAAAGAGACCCAGTACTTC.